The clone carrying this T cell receptor (beta chain) appeared once. Its antigen remains unknown. This sample is part of a study of cytomegalovirus exposure and HLA in healthy donors. The PCR was carried out with 60 Vbeta primers and 13 Jbeta primers. Produced via immunoSEQ multiplex PCR; TCRdb's table is partial and in-frame only. The profile shows 180,000 or so clones, roughly 78% of them singletons. The CDR3 contains 14 residues. V gave up 7 bases and J gave up 6 bases, with 16 bases separating them. The germline CDR1 and CDR2 sequences are SNHLY and FYNNEI. Findings of the study overall: Links to common viral pathogens appeared, in a later analysis, for several of the most significant clusters. Sequence variants that were highly shared formed a cluster that was likely a sequencing artifact. Most CMV-associated TCR beta chains were later found to appear HLA-restricted.

This sequence was found in a woman aged 25 to 45 in good health and CMV-seronegative. The chain couples TRBV2 to TRBJ1-5; maybe TRBD1 (5 bases). The sequenced material came from PBMCs. CDR3 DNA sequence: TGTGCCAGCACCGGTCCCAGGGTTGGTCAGCCCCAGCATTTT. Residues: CASTGPRVGQPQHF.